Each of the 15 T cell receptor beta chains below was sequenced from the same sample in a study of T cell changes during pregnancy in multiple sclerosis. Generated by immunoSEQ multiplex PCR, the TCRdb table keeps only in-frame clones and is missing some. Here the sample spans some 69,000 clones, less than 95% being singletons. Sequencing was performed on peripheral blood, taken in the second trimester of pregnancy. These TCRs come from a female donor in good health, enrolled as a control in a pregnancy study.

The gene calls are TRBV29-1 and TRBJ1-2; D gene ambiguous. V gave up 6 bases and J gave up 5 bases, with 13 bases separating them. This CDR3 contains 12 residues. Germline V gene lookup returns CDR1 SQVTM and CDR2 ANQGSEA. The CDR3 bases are TGCAGCGTAGACCGGGATTCTTATGGCTACACCTTC. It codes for CSVDRDSYGYTF.

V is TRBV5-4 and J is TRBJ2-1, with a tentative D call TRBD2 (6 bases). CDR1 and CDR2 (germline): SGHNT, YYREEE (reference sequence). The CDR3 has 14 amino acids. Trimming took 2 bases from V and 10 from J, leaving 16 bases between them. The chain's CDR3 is CASSLGTPLAEQFF. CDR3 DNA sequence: TGTGCCAGCAGCTTAGGGACTCCCCTTGCGGAGCAGTTCTTC.

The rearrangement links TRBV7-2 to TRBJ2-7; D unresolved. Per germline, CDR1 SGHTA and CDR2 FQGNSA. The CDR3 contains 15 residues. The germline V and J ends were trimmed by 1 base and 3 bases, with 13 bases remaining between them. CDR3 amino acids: CASSLGGSTSYEQYF. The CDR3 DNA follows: TGTGCCAGCAGCTTAGGAGGCTCGACGAGCTACGAGCAGTACTTC.

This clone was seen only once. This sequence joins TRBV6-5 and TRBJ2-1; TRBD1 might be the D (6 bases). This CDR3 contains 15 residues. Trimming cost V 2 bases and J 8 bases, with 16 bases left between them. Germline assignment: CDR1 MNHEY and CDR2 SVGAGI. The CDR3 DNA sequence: TGTGCCAGCAGTTACAGGGACACGTTCTTGGATGAGCAGTTCTTC. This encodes CASSYRDTFLDEQFF.

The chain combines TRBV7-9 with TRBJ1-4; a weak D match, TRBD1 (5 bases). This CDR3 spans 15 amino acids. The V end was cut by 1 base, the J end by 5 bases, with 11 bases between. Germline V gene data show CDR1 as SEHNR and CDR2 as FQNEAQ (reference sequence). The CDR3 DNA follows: TGTGCCAGCAGCTTAGGGCAGGGTCAGAATGAAAAACTGTTTTTT. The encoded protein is CASSLGQGQNEKLFF.

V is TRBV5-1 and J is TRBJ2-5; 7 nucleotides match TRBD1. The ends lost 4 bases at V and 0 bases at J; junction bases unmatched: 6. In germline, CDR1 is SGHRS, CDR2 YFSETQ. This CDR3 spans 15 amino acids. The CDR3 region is CASSPTTGDQETQYF. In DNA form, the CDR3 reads TGCGCCAGCAGCCCCACTACAGGGGACCAAGAGACCCAGTACTTC.

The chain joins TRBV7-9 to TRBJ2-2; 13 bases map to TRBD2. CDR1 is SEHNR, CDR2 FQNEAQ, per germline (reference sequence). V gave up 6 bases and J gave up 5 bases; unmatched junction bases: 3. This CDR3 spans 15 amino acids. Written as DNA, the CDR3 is TGTGCCAGCAGACTACTAGCGGGAGGGACCGGGGAGCTGTTTTTT. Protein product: CASRLLAGGTGELFF. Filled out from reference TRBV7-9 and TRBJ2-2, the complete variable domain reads DTGVSQNPRHKITKRGQNVTFRCDPISEHNRLYWYRQTLGQGPEFLTYFQNEAQLEKSRLLSDRFSAERPKGSFSTLEIQRTEQGDSAMYLCASRLLAGGTGELFFGEGSRLTVL.

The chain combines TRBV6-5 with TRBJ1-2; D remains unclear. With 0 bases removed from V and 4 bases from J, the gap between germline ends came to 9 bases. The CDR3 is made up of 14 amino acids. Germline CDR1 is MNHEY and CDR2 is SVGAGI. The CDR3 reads CASSYSARSYGYTF. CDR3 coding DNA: TGTGCCAGCAGTTACTCGGCCCGTTCCTATGGCTACACCTTC.

The CDR3 DNA sequence: TGTGCCAGCAGCTTCGAGGGTCAGCCCCAGCATTTT. Translated: CASSFEGQPQHF. The V gene is TRBV5-5, the J gene TRBJ1-5; the D is unclear. Germline CDR1 and CDR2: SGHKS and YYEKEE (reference sequence). The CDR3 is 12 residues long. Between the trimmed V and J ends, which lost 2 bases and 6 bases, there was a span of 6 bases.

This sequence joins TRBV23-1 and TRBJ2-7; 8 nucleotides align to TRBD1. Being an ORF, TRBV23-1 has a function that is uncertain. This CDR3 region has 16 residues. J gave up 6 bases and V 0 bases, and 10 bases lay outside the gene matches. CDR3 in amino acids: CASSQSRGRGLGEQYF. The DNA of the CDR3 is TGCGCCAGCAGTCAATCCAGGGGCAGGGGGCTTGGCGAGCAGTACTTC.

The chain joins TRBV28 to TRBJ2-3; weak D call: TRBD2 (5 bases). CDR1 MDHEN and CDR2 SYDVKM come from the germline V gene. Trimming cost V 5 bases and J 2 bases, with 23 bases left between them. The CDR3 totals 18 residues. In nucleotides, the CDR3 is TGTGCCAGCAGTCTACCACCCCCCCGGGGTGGGATCACAGATACGCAGTATTTT. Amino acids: CASSLPPPRGGITDTQYF.

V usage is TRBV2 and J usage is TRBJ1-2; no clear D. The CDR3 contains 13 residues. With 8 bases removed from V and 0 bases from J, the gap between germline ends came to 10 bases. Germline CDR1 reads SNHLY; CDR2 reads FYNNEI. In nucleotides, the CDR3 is TGTGCCAGCGGAGGCCAGGCTAACTATGGCTACACCTTC. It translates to CASGGQANYGYTF.

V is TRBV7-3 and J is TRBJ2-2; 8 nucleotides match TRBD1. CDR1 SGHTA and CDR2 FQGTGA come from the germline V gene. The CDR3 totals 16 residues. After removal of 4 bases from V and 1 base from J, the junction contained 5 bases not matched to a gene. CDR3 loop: CASSSQGALNTGELFF. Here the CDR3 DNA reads TGTGCCAGCAGCTCCCAGGGGGCCCTGAACACCGGGGAGCTGTTTTTT.

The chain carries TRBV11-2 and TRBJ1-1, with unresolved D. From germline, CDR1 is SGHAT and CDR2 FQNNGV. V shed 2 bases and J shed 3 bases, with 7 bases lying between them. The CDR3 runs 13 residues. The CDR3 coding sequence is TGTGCCAGCAGCTTACTGCGGCACACTGAAGCTTTCTTT. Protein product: CASSLLRHTEAFF.

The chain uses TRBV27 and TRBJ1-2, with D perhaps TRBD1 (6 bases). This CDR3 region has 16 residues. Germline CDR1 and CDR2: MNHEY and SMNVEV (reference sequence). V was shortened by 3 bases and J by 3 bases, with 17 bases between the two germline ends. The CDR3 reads CASSFSDRTVDYGYTF. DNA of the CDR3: TGTGCCAGCAGTTTCTCCGACAGGACCGTTGACTATGGCTACACCTTC.